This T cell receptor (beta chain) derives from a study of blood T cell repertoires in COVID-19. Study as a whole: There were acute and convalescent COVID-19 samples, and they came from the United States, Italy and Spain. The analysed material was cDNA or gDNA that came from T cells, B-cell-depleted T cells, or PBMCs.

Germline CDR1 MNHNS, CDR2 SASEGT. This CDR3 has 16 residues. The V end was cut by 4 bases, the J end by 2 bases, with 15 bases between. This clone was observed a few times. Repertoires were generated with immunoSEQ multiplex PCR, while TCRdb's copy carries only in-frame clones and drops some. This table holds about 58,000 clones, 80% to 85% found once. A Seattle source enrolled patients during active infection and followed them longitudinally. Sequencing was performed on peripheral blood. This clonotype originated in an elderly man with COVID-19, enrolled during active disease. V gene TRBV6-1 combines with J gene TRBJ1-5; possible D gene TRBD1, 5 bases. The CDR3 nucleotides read TGTGCCAGCAGTGTCCAGAGGGACTTTGGCAATCAGCCCCAGCATTTT. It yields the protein CASSVQRDFGNQPQHF.